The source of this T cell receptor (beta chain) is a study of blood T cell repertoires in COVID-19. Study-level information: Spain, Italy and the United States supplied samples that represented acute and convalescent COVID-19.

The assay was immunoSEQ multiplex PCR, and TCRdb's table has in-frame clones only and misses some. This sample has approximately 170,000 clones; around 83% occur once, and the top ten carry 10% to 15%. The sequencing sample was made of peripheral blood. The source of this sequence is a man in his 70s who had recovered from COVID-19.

Here the CDR3 reads CASSLLAYTEAFF. In DNA form, the CDR3 reads TGTGCCAGCAGTTTATTGGCATACACTGAAGCTTTCTTT. The rearrangement joins TRBV12-3 or TRBV12-4 to TRBJ1-1, with D unresolved. The CDR3 length is 13 residues. V lost 2 bases and J 3 bases, leaving 7 bases between the germline ends.